The 26 T cell receptor beta chains reported below all come from one sample, sequenced in a study of shared clonotypes between healthy human individuals. Terminally differentiated effector memory CD45RA+ cells were excluded from the naive CD8 cells, which were CD45RO-negative and positively selected for CCR7. The method was immunoSEQ multiplex PCR; TCRdb's version includes in-frame clones alone and lacks a portion of them. The sample lists roughly 2,000,000 clones; about 95% were seen once. Sequencing was performed on naive CD8+ T cells sorted from blood. The origin of the receptors is a man between 18 and 35 years old in good health.

Regarding this clone: Within the sample, other DNA sequences also encode this same CDR3. The rearrangement uses TRBV4-1 and TRBJ1-2; D is perhaps TRBD1 (5 bases). V was trimmed by 3 bases and J by 0 bases, leaving 8 bases between them. The germline V gene has CDR1 MGHRA and CDR2 YSYEKL. The CDR3 length is 14 residues. The CDR3 is CASSQGPTNYGYTF. Here the CDR3 DNA reads TGCGCCAGCAGCCAGGGGCCAACTAACTATGGCTACACCTTC.

The rearrangement uses TRBV11-2 and TRBJ2-7, with 10 bases that match TRBD2. From germline, CDR1 is SGHAT and CDR2 FQNNGV. V lost 5 bases, J lost 4 bases, and 5 bases stayed unmatched. CDR3 length: 14 residues. The CDR3 coding sequence is TGTGCCAGCAGCGCCTGGACTAGCGGTTACGAGCAGTACTTC. Protein product: CASSAWTSGYEQYF.

The rearrangement joins TRBV12-5 to TRBJ2-1, with TRBD1 identical over 8 bases. The germline gives CDR1 LGHNT, CDR2 FRNRAP. The ends lost 6 bases at V and 0 bases at J; junction bases unmatched: 7. The CDR3 extends over 16 amino acids. The CDR3 region has the DNA TGTGCTAGTGGAATACAGGGACAGGCCTCCTACAATGAGCAGTTCTTC. The encoded protein is CASGIQGQASYNEQFF.

The gene calls are TRBV4-1 and TRBJ1-1, with D unclear. The CDR3 sequence is 17 residues long. V was clipped by 0 bases and J by 7 bases, with 21 bases between them. Per the germline V gene, CDR1 is MGHRA and CDR2 is YSYEKL. DNA for the CDR3: TGCGCCAGCAGCCAAGATTTTTCGGGCGGTTGGGGTCGTGAAGCTTTCTTT. Translating gives CASSQDFSGGWGREAFF.

This sequence joins TRBV7-9 and TRBJ2-7; D is perhaps TRBD1 or TRBD2 (6 bases each). The CDR3 consists of 18 residues. Trimming cost V 2 bases and J 4 bases, with 24 bases left between them. CDR1 SEHNR and CDR2 FQNEAQ come from the germline V gene (reference sequence). CDR3 nucleotides: TGTGCCAGCAGCTTATATCCTACCGCAGGGGTGGGGGGTTACGAGCAGTACTTC. It specifies CASSLYPTAGVGGYEQYF.

The CDR3 bases are TGTGCCAGCAGTTACTCTCCAGGGCAAGAGACCCAGTACTTC. Translated, it gives CASSYSPGQETQYF. The chain has TRBV6-5 and TRBJ2-5; D is possibly TRBD1 (5 bases). The CDR3 has 14 residues. V was pared by 0 bases and J by 2 bases, with 7 bases between. Germline V gives CDR1 MNHEY, CDR2 SVGAGI.

The genes are TRBV27 and TRBJ2-3, with TRBD1 matching 7 bases. CDR1 and CDR2 (germline): MNHEY, SMNVEV (reference sequence). This CDR3 comprises 15 residues. V was clipped by 8 bases and J by 4 bases; unmatched bases: 12. The CDR3 sequence is CASRLGGARADTQYF. The CDR3 DNA sequence: TGTGCCAGCCGCTTAGGGGGCGCCCGGGCAGATACGCAGTATTTT.

This chain links TRBV5-6 with TRBJ1-6; no clear D. V was pared by 2 bases and J by 9 bases, with 12 bases between. Looked up from germline, CDR1 is SGHDT and CDR2 is YYEEEE. The CDR3 runs 14 residues. CDR3 sequence reads: CASSFSGISSPLHF. For the CDR3, the DNA is TGTGCCAGCAGCTTTTCCGGGATTTCTTCACCCCTCCACTTT.

This chain joins TRBV4-1 and TRBJ1-6; D may be TRBD1 (5 bases). The V and J ends lost 2 bases and 8 bases respectively, with 19 bases between them. The CDR3 is made up of 17 amino acids. Germline V CDR1 and CDR2: MGHRA, YSYEKL. The CDR3 bases are TGCGCCAGCAGCCAATCCGCCGGGGGAAGGTCTTATTCACCCCTCCACTTT. Residues: CASSQSAGGRSYSPLHF.

This rearrangement joins TRBV6-1 to TRBJ2-3, with D possibly TRBD2 on 6 matching bases. V was clipped by 7 bases and J by 1 base, with 18 bases between them. The CDR3 sequence is 16 residues long. Germline CDR1 and CDR2: MNHNS and SASEGT. The CDR3 DNA reads as TGTGCCAGCAATGAGGCGCAGGGAGGCCGCACAGATACGCAGTATTTT. Its protein product is CASNEAQGGRTDTQYF.

As concerns this clone: Other nucleotide sequences in the sample specify the same CDR3. The V gene is TRBV5-6, the J gene TRBJ1-1; perhaps TRBD1 as D (5 bases). This CDR3 comprises 13 residues. CDR1 is SGHDT and CDR2 is YYEEEE in the germline V gene. V lost 5 bases and J 4 bases, leaving 12 bases between the germline ends. CDR3 in DNA: TGTGCCAGCAGTTGGGACCGAGGCACTGAAGCTTTCTTT. Encoded protein: CASSWDRGTEAFF.

In nucleotides, the CDR3 is TGTGCCAGCAGCGCCGGACTAGCCTCCTACGAGCAGTACTTC. As protein: CASSAGLASYEQYF. The chain links TRBV5-6 to TRBJ2-7, with 8 bases fitting TRBD2. CDR1 and CDR2 (germline): SGHDT, YYEEEE. The CDR3 spans 14 residues. V shed 4 bases and J 0 bases; nucleotides not matched to a gene: 3.

This chain uses TRBV30 with TRBJ1-2; a possible D gene is TRBD1 (5 bases). Germline-derived CDR1 and CDR2 are GTSNPN and SVGIG (reference sequence). Trimming took off 2 bases at V and 4 bases at J, with 11 bases between the two ends. The CDR3 is 13 residues long. The CDR3 is CAWSRGGGYGYTF. In DNA form, the CDR3 reads TGTGCCTGGAGTAGGGGCGGCGGCTATGGCTACACCTTC.

The rearrangement uses TRBV14 and TRBJ1-1; D is uncertain. This CDR3 is built from 12 residues. The germline gives CDR1 SGHDN, CDR2 FVKESK. V lost 5 bases and J 4 bases, leaving 8 bases between the germline ends. The CDR3 reads CASSLPGTEAFF. The CDR3 nucleotides are TGTGCCAGCAGCTTGCCGGGCACTGAAGCTTTCTTT.

The J gene is TRBJ2-1, the V gene TRBV28, with D perhaps matching TRBD1 (6 bases). Germline assignment: CDR1 MDHEN and CDR2 SYDVKM. CDR3 size: 14 residues. Trimming shortened V by 8 bases and J by 1 base, and 12 bases separated the two germline ends. The CDR3 sequence: CASAGTNSYNEQFF. DNA for the CDR3: TGTGCCAGCGCCGGGACAAATTCCTACAATGAGCAGTTCTTC. The full variable domain, with the rest looked up from reference TRBV28 and TRBJ2-1, is DVKVTQSSRYLVKRTGEKVFLECVQDMDHENMFWYRQDPGLGLRLIYFSYDVKMKEKGDIPEGYSVSREKKERFSLILESASTNQTSMYLCASAGTNSYNEQFFGPGTRLTVL.

V and J are TRBV7-6 and TRBJ2-1; the D gene is possibly TRBD1 (6 bases). The CDR3 has 15 residues. The V end lost 5 bases, the J end lost 4 bases, and 15 bases lay between the germline ends. Germline assignment: CDR1 SGHVS and CDR2 FNYEAQ. The CDR3 is CASSPQGSPYNEQFF. The CDR3 DNA reads TGTGCCAGCAGCCCTCAGGGGTCCCCGTACAATGAGCAGTTCTTC.

This chain joins TRBV27 and TRBJ2-7; D is uncertain. This CDR3 has 11 amino acids. V shed 7 bases and J shed 6 bases, with 10 bases lying between them. CDR1 MNHEY and CDR2 SMNVEV come from the germline V gene (reference sequence). The CDR3 is CASIFKGEQYF. CDR3 coding DNA: TGTGCCAGCATTTTTAAGGGCGAGCAGTACTTC.

The V and J genes are TRBV6-4 and TRBJ2-1; D uncertain. In germline, CDR1 is MRHNA, CDR2 SNTAGT. This CDR3 contains 15 residues. V lost 6 bases and J 0 bases, leaving 12 bases between the germline ends. CDR3 amino acids: CASSLDMSSYNEQFF. Here the CDR3 DNA reads TGTGCCAGCAGCCTCGACATGAGCTCCTACAATGAGCAGTTCTTC.

The chain recombines TRBV29-1 with TRBJ2-7; either TRBD1 or TRBD2 may supply D (5 bases each). This CDR3 region has 16 residues. The V gene's germline CDR1 is SQVTM and CDR2 ANQGSEA. Trimming stripped 2 bases from V and 0 bases from J, with 17 bases between. Here the CDR3 DNA reads TGCAGCGTTGAATCGAGTGAAAACGGGGCCTCCTACGAGCAGTACTTC. Its translation is CSVESSENGASYEQYF.

CDR3 sequence: CASSSTLGADTQYF. CDR3 bases: TGCGCCAGCAGTTCAACGCTGGGGGCAGATACGCAGTATTTT. The chain has TRBV5-1 and TRBJ2-3; the D call may be TRBD1 or TRBD2 (5 bases each). The CDR3 has 14 amino acids. CDR1 SGHRS and CDR2 YFSETQ come from the germline V gene. V lost 5 bases and J 4 bases, leaving 14 bases between the germline ends.

This clone was counted only a few times. Other DNA sequences of this sample code for an identical CDR3. The chain employs TRBV6-5 and TRBJ1-1; TRBD1 matches 9 bases. Per the germline V gene, CDR1 is MNHEY and CDR2 is SVGAGI. The CDR3 loop spans 14 amino acids. Germline trimming cut 5 bases from V and 1 base from J; bases unmatched to any gene: 2. The CDR3 reads CASSPGQGNTEAFF. CDR3 sequence (DNA): TGTGCCAGCAGTCCGGGACAGGGGAACACTGAAGCTTTCTTT.

This clone was recorded a few times. The chain couples TRBV7-9 to TRBJ1-1, with D possibly being TRBD1 (5 bases). The CDR3 length is 15 residues. V was shortened by 5 bases and J by 3 bases, with 16 bases between the two germline ends. Germline CDR1 reads SEHNR; CDR2 reads FQNEAQ (reference sequence). CDR3 bases: TGTGCCAGCAGCAGCATTCCCCCAGGGTACACTGAAGCTTTCTTT. Translating it yields CASSSIPPGYTEAFF.

The DNA of the CDR3 is TGTGCCAGCAGTAATCAGGGGGGGGGCACTGAAGCTTTCTTT. Translated, it gives CASSNQGGGTEAFF. The rearrangement links TRBV27 to TRBJ1-1; 7 positions agree with TRBD1. The V and J ends lost 5 bases and 4 bases, in that order; junction bases with no gene match: 7. CDR1 and CDR2 (germline): MNHEY, SMNVEV (reference sequence). The CDR3 has 14 residues.

This sequence joins TRBV4-3 and TRBJ2-5; D gene ambiguous. The CDR3 runs 15 residues. Germline V lookup: CDR1 LGHNA, CDR2 YSLEER. V was pared by 0 bases and J by 1 base, with 9 bases between. The CDR3: CASSQDSTSQETQYF. The CDR3 coding sequence is TGCGCCAGCAGCCAAGATTCAACCAGCCAAGAGACCCAGTACTTC.

V is TRBV5-4 and J is TRBJ2-5; possibly TRBD2 for D (6 bases). Germline assignment: CDR1 SGHNT and CDR2 YYREEE (reference sequence). The CDR3 extends over 13 amino acids. Deletions cut 6 bases from V and 4 bases from J, with 13 bases between. The CDR3 nucleotides read TGTGCCAGCACCGGTGGGGGGAGAGAGACCCAGTACTTC. Translation: CASTGGGRETQYF.

V usage is TRBV6-5 and J usage is TRBJ1-2; TRBD1 aligns across 12 bases. This CDR3 contains 13 residues. The germline CDR1 and CDR2 sequences are MNHEY and SVGAGI. V trimming: 7 bases; J trimming: 7 bases; junction bases outside the gene matches: 4. DNA of the CDR3: TGTGCCAGCACCGGGACAGGGGGCTTTGGCTACACCTTC. It encodes CASTGTGGFGYTF.